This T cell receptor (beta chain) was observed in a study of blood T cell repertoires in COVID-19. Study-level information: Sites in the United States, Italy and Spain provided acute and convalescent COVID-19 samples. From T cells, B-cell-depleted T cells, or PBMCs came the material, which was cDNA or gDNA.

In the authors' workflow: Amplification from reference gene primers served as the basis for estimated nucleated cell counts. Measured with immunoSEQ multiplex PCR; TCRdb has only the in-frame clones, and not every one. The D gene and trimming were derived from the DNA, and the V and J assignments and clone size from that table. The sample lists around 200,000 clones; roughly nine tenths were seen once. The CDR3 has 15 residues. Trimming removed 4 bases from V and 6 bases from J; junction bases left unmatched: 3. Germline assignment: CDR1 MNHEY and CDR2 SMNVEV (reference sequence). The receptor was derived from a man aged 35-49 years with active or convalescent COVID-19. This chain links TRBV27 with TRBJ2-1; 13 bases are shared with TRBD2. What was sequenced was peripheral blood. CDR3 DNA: TGTGCCAGCAGTTCCGGGACTAGCGGGATCAATGAGCAGTTCTTC. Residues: CASSSGTSGINEQFF.